The 28 T cell receptor beta chains below were found in one sample sequenced in a study of T cells in Graves' hyperthyroidism and ophthalmopathy. RNA transcripts gave rise to amplified TCR beta CDR3 regions. HTBI primers were employed in a first-round RT-PCR of the TCR CDR3. TCRdb recomputed calls from the multiplex PCR reads with MiXCR, one row per CDR3 protein. The sample lists nearly 750,000 distinct CDR3 sequences, about 35% occurring once. The sequencing sample was made of blood. Receptors originate from a woman in her forties with Graves' hyperthyroidism.

The chain is built from TRBV9 and TRBJ2-7; no firm D call. V was cut by 0 bases and J by 2 bases, with 9 bases left in between. The CDR3 covers 14 residues. The germline gives CDR1 SGDLS, CDR2 YYNGEE. Here the CDR3 reads CASSVDTEPYEQYF. The CDR3 DNA reads as TGTGCCAGCAGCGTAGACACGGAACCCTACGAGCAGTACTTC.

A remark on this clonotype: Sequence at one end of the junction differs from germline and may be a read error. The chain is built from TRBV10-2 and TRBJ1-1, with TRBD1 identical over 7 bases. The CDR3 extends over 11 amino acids. CDR1 is WSHSY and CDR2 is SAAADI in the germline V gene. CDR3 amino acids: CTRQGGTEAFF. The CDR3 coding sequence is TGCACCAGACAGGGAGGCACTGAAGCTTTCTTT.

This clonotype was counted many times. The chain uses TRBV7-2 and TRBJ2-7; the D is unclear. CDR3 length: 11 residues. The germline V and J ends were trimmed by 5 bases and 3 bases, with 5 bases remaining between them. Germline values: CDR1 SGHTA, CDR2 FQGNSA. The chain's CDR3 is CASSGLYEQYF. The CDR3 nucleotides read TGTGCCAGCAGCGGCCTCTACGAGCAGTACTTC.

This clonotype was seen a handful of times. This chain uses TRBV19 with TRBJ2-5, with unresolved D. Germline values: CDR1 LNHDA, CDR2 SQIVND (reference sequence). The CDR3 consists of 13 residues. V lost 3 bases and J lost 4, with 9 bases in between. CDR3: CASSISLGETQYF. The CDR3 nucleotides read TGTGCCAGTAGTATTAGTCTCGGAGAGACCCAGTACTTC. The entire variable domain, with the rest obtained from reference TRBV19 and TRBJ2-5, is as follows: DGGITQSPKYLFRKEGQNVTLSCEQNLNHDAMYWYRQDPGQGLRLIYYSQIVNDFQKGDIAEGYSVSREKKESFPLTVTSAQKNPTAFYLCASSISLGETQYFGPGTRLLVL.

In its sample, this clonotype was seen many times. The chain uses TRBV6-5 and TRBJ2-6; D gene uncertain. V lost 6 bases and J lost 7, with 7 bases in between. CDR1 and CDR2 (germline): MNHEY, SVGAGI. This CDR3 contains 12 residues. The CDR3 sequence: CASSHGANVLTF. The CDR3 DNA sequence: TGTGCCAGCAGCCACGGAGCCAACGTCCTGACTTTC.

This clonotype was detected only once. This sequence joins TRBV5-4 and TRBJ2-7; D possibly corresponds to TRBD2 (6 bases). Trimming removed 2 bases from V and 2 bases from J, with 14 bases in between. Germline V gives CDR1 SGHNT, CDR2 YYREEE (reference sequence). This CDR3 spans 15 amino acids. CDR3 protein: CASSFVGGSPYEQYF. The CDR3 nucleotides are TGTGCCAGCAGCTTCGTCGGGGGTAGTCCCTACGAGCAGTACTTC. Variable domain in full (rest from reference TRBV5-4 and TRBJ2-7): ETGVTQSPTHLIKTRGQQVTLRCSSQSGHNTVSWYQQALGQGPQFIFQYYREEENGRGNFPPRFSGLQFPNYSSELNVNALELDDSALYLCASSFVGGSPYEQYFGPGTRLTVT.

As to this clonotype: As the CDR3 is not closed by the conserved phenylalanine or tryptophan, this likely results from a read error. The gene calls are TRBV10-3 and TRBJ1-5; D call uncertain. Germline CDR1 is ENHRY and CDR2 is SYGVKD. CDR3 length equals 17 residues. Here the CDR3 DNA reads TGTGCCAGCAGTTACGAGGGCACCGGTGGTAGCAATCAGCCCCAGCATCTT. This sequence encodes CASSYEGTGGSNQPQHL.

The rearrangement links TRBV7-2 to TRBJ2-3; TRBD1 might be the D (6 bases). V was cut by 5 bases and J by 8 bases, with 11 bases left in between. CDR1 and CDR2 (germline): SGHTA, FQGNSA. This CDR3 is 12 amino acids long. In DNA, the CDR3 is TGTGCCAGCAGCCCTGGGGACATTACGCAGTATTTT. Translated: CASSPGDITQYF.

This clonotype occurred many times. This chain uses TRBV7-3 with TRBJ1-6, with D possibly TRBD1 on 5 matching bases. The CDR3 covers 14 residues. Germline V gene sequence: CDR1 SGHTA, CDR2 FQGTGA. V gave up 2 bases and J gave up 9 bases, with 11 bases separating them. The CDR3 DNA sequence: TGTGCCAGCAGCTTAGGAGGGGATGGTTCACCCCTCCACTTT. Residues: CASSLGGDGSPLHF.

This chain joins TRBV30 and TRBJ1-2, with TRBD1 identical over 8 bases. Germline lookup yields CDR1 GTSNPN and CDR2 SVGIG (reference sequence). The J segment lost 7 bases and the V segment lost 4 bases, leaving 2 bases of the junction unmatched. The CDR3 totals 11 residues. In DNA form, the CDR3 reads TGTGCCTGGACAGGGGGCAGTGGCTACACCTTC. Protein product: CAWTGGSGYTF.

Note on this clonotype: Without the conserved terminal phenylalanine or tryptophan, this CDR3 likely stems from a read error. This chain links TRBV20-1 with TRBJ1-5, with a weak D call TRBD1 (6 bases). Trimming removed 7 bases at V and 0 bases at J, with 13 bases between. Germline V gene sequence: CDR1 DFQATT, CDR2 SNEGSKA (reference sequence). CDR3 length: 14 amino acids. CDR3 region: CSVKTGYSNQPQHS. DNA of the CDR3: TGCAGTGTTAAGACAGGTTATAGCAATCAGCCCCAGCATTCT.

There are many counts of this clonotype. The J gene is TRBJ1-2, the V gene TRBV5-6; D not resolved. With 1 base removed from V and 10 bases from J, the gap between germline ends came to 11 bases. The CDR3 spans 12 residues. The germline V gene encodes CDR1 SGHDT and CDR2 YYEEEE. This CDR3 reads CASSLLRLLYTF. The CDR3 nucleotides are TGTGCCAGCAGCTTGTTAAGACTGCTCTACACCTTC.

The chain carries TRBV30 and TRBJ2-7; D unresolved. The V end was cut by 0 bases, the J end by 3 bases, with 9 bases between. CDR3 length: 13 residues. Germline V gene sequence: CDR1 GTSNPN, CDR2 SVGIG (reference sequence). CDR3 in amino acids: CAWSVRGGYEQYF. CDR3 nucleotides: TGTGCCTGGAGTGTACGAGGTGGCTACGAGCAGTACTTC.

The chain has TRBV6-5 and TRBJ1-3, with D perhaps matching TRBD1 (5 bases). With 6 bases removed from V and 0 bases from J, the gap between germline ends came to 15 bases. Germline V gives CDR1 MNHEY, CDR2 SVGAGI. CDR3 length: 16 amino acids. CDR3 in DNA: TGTGCCAGCAGCTCCCCCGGACACAGCTCTGGAAACACCATATATTTT. Its translation is CASSSPGHSSGNTIYF.

The sample holds many counts of this clonotype. The V gene is TRBV4-2, the J gene TRBJ2-7; D unclear. This CDR3 contains 11 residues. Trimming took 0 bases from V and 6 from J, leaving 3 bases between them. Germline CDR1 reads LGHNA; CDR2 reads YNFKEQ. CDR3 sequence reads: CASSQDSEQYF. CDR3 bases: TGTGCCAGCAGCCAAGACAGCGAGCAGTACTTC.

The V and J genes are TRBV27 and TRBJ1-6; 9 bases line up with TRBD1. The CDR3 covers 15 residues. Trimming cost V 5 bases and J 4 bases; bases outside gene matches: 3. Germline assignment: CDR1 MNHEY and CDR2 SMNVEV (reference sequence). CDR3 amino acids: CASSQGQGYNSPLHF. The CDR3 region has the DNA TGTGCCAGCAGTCAAGGACAGGGGTATAATTCACCCCTCCACTTT.

This clonotype was seen many times. The chain links TRBV13 to TRBJ1-3; D gene ambiguous. In germline, CDR1 is PRHDT, CDR2 FYEKMQ (reference sequence). V shed 8 bases and J shed 4 bases, with 9 bases lying between them. This CDR3 is built from 12 residues. The CDR3 DNA is TGTGCCAGCCGACGGGCCGGAAACACCATATATTTT. Protein product: CASRRAGNTIYF. The full variable domain, rest sourced from reference TRBV13 and TRBJ1-3, is AAGVIQSPRHLIKEKRETATLKCYPIPRHDTVYWYQQGPGQDPQFLISFYEKMQSDKGSIPDRFSAQQFSDYHSELNMSSLELGDSALYFCASRRAGNTIYFGEGSWLTVV.

Only a few counts were recorded for this clonotype. The rearrangement links TRBV20-1 to TRBJ2-2; perhaps D is TRBD1 or TRBD2 (6 bases each). Trimming removed 1 base from V and 5 bases from J, with 14 bases in between. CDR3 length equals 15 residues. Germline V CDR1 and CDR2: DFQATT, SNEGSKA (reference sequence). The CDR3: CSARAGGLRTGELFF. CDR3 coding DNA: TGCAGTGCTAGAGCCGGGGGCCTTCGGACCGGGGAGCTGTTTTTT.

The chain recombines TRBV2 with TRBJ2-7, with TRBD1 as a possible D gene (5 bases). With 1 base removed from V and 6 bases from J, the gap between germline ends came to 7 bases. CDR3 length: 12 amino acids. Germline-derived CDR1 and CDR2 are SNHLY and FYNNEI. The CDR3 sequence: CASSEEQGEQYF. Written as DNA, the CDR3 is TGTGCCAGCAGTGAAGAGCAGGGCGAGCAGTACTTC.

The chain recombines TRBV10-3 with TRBJ1-2; 9 bases fit TRBD1. CDR1 ENHRY and CDR2 SYGVKD come from the germline V gene. This CDR3 region has 13 residues. J gave up 7 bases and V 7 bases, and 7 bases lay outside the gene matches. The CDR3 reads CAITIGQGTGYTF. In DNA form, the CDR3 reads TGTGCCATCACCATAGGACAGGGGACTGGCTACACCTTC.

The chain joins TRBV6-2 or TRBV6-3 to TRBJ1-1, with D hard to call. V was cut by 3 bases and J by 1 base, with 12 bases left in between. The V gene's germline CDR1 is MNHEY and CDR2 SVGEGT. CDR3 length: 15 amino acids. The CDR3 spells CASSYPRRGNTEAFF. The DNA of the CDR3 is TGTGCCAGCAGTTATCCCCGTCGGGGGAACACTGAAGCTTTCTTT.

This chain connects TRBV6-2 or TRBV6-3 to TRBJ2-3; D not certain. V shed 0 bases and J shed 4 bases, with 8 bases lying between them. The CDR3 consists of 14 residues. Germline CDR1 and CDR2: MNHEY and SVGEGT. Written as DNA, the CDR3 is TGTGCCAGCAGTTACTCGAGTACGGCAGATACGCAGTATTTT. Translated: CASSYSSTADTQYF.

A few counts support this clonotype. The chain joins TRBV6-2 or TRBV6-3 to TRBJ2-5, with TRBD2 matching 13 bases. The CDR3 sequence is 18 residues long. Per the germline V gene, CDR1 is MNHEY and CDR2 is SVGEGT. The CDR3 region has the DNA TGTACATCGTCCCCGACTAGCGGGGGGCTCCAGAGCAGAGAGACCCAGTACTTC. Protein sequence: CTSSPTSGGLQSRETQYF.

Points on this clonotype: One junction end disagrees with the germline gene, perhaps due to a read error. This chain connects TRBV7-9 to TRBJ2-7; D perhaps matches TRBD1 (6 bases). Germline CDR1 reads SEHNR; CDR2 reads FQNEAQ (reference sequence). CDR3 size: 15 residues. CDR3 coding DNA: TGCGCCAGCAGCCCAGGGACAAGGGGAACCTACGAGCAGTACTTC. This sequence encodes CASSPGTRGTYEQYF. Full variable domain (missing parts from reference TRBV7-9 and TRBJ2-7): DTGVSQNPRHKITKRGQNVTFRCDPISEHNRLYWYRQTLGQGPEFLTYFQNEAQLEKSRLLSDRFSAERPKGSFSTLEIQRTEQGDSAMYLCASSPGTRGTYEQYFGPGTRLTVT.

This clonotype has only a few counts. The CDR3 spells CSADASRGDTEAFF. The CDR3 DNA sequence: TGCAGTGCTGACGCCTCTAGGGGGGACACTGAAGCTTTCTTT. The chain links TRBV20-1 to TRBJ1-1; D possibly corresponds to TRBD1 (6 bases). CDR3 size: 14 residues. CDR1 and CDR2 from the germline V gene are DFQATT and SNEGSKA (reference sequence). The V end lost 5 bases, the J end lost 3 bases, and 16 bases lay between the germline ends.

The chain couples TRBV29-1 to TRBJ1-2; tentative D call: TRBD1 (5 bases). The CDR3 spans 13 residues. Between the trimmed V and J ends, which lost 8 bases and 6 bases, there was a span of 19 bases. Germline-derived CDR1 and CDR2 are SQVTM and ANQGSEA. CDR3 sequence reads: CSLDGAQYDGYTF. The CDR3 DNA sequence: TGCAGCTTAGATGGGGCCCAGTATGATGGCTACACCTTC.

This clonotype appeared many times. The chain carries TRBV9 and TRBJ1-6; D gene uncertain. Trimming stripped 6 bases from V and 7 bases from J, with 26 bases between. Germline CDR1 is SGDLS and CDR2 is YYNGEE. This CDR3 contains 18 residues. CDR3 bases: TGTGCCAGCACCTACGTGGGGAGCAGCTTCCGCTCGAATTCACCCCTCCACTTT. Translation: CASTYVGSSFRSNSPLHF.

The V call is TRBV12-3 or TRBV12-4, the J call TRBJ2-5; D is unclear. V dropped 7 bases and J dropped 5 bases, with 17 bases sitting between them. There are 14 residues in the CDR3. The CDR3 loop reads CASTWSGSSETQYF. The CDR3 coding sequence is TGTGCCAGCACTTGGTCGGGCAGCTCGGAGACCCAGTACTTC.